This T cell receptor (beta chain) was captured in a study of naive and memory T cell subsets. Overall study findings and caveats: Higher TCR numbers at tuberculin sites reflect T cell infiltration, per interpretation. TCR transcript changes with activation or differentiation may affect this RNA method.

With 2 bases clipped from V and 4 bases from J, the junction kept 8 bases outside the gene matches. Germline V gene lookup returns CDR1 SGHTA and CDR2 FQGNSA. The CDR3 runs 16 residues. This clonotype was observed many times. Its specificity is unknown. The SP2 primer and nested alpha and beta constant region primers amplified ligated cDNA in four rounds. Each CDR3 protein is one row after TCRdb ran MiXCR on the UMI-ligation and nested PCR reads. The table lists fewer than 35,000 distinct CDR3 sequences, roughly 7.3% of them singletons, with 2.5% to 3.5% in the top ten. Treatment given: skin biopsy from PPD injection site in Mantoux-positive individual. TCR cDNA received a 3' ligated oligonucleotide that carried a UMI. Skin biopsies came from PPD injection sites in Mantoux-positive individuals.

The input for sequencing was skin, taken from a tuberculin skin test site. The chain uses TRBV7-2 and TRBJ2-1, with 7 bases matching TRBD2. This TCR came from an adult in good health. Here the CDR3 reads CASSLNALRGYNEQFF. CDR3 DNA: TGTGCCAGCAGCTTAAACGCGCTGCGGGGGTACAATGAGCAGTTCTTC.